Sequencing of this T cell receptor (beta chain) was carried out in a study of cytomegalovirus exposure and HLA in healthy donors. General study findings and limits: In a later analysis, specific HLA alleles were associated with over 15,000 TCR beta sequences at a 0.05 false discovery rate. Per a later analysis, HLA-associated TCR beta chains showed more clonal expansion than other, equally common TCR beta chains.

This donor has no recorded CMV serostatus. Primers for the PCR totalled 60 Vbeta and 13 Jbeta. Sequenced by immunoSEQ multiplex PCR; TCRdb stores in-frame clones only, minus some. The data contain under 45,000 clones, roughly 60% of them singletons. Worth noting for this clone: Its antigen is not known.

Germline values: CDR1 SQVTM, CDR2 ANQGSEA. This CDR3 has 14 residues. Trimming removed 7 bases at V and 0 bases at J, with 15 bases between. The receptor's source is a human donor in good health. The chain couples TRBV29-1 to TRBJ1-1; D perhaps matches TRBD1 (6 bases). Sequencing was done on a sample of PBMCs. The CDR3 bases are TGCAGCGCACCCAGGGGAACCCTGAACACTGAAGCTTTCTTT. Protein sequence: CSAPRGTLNTEAFF.